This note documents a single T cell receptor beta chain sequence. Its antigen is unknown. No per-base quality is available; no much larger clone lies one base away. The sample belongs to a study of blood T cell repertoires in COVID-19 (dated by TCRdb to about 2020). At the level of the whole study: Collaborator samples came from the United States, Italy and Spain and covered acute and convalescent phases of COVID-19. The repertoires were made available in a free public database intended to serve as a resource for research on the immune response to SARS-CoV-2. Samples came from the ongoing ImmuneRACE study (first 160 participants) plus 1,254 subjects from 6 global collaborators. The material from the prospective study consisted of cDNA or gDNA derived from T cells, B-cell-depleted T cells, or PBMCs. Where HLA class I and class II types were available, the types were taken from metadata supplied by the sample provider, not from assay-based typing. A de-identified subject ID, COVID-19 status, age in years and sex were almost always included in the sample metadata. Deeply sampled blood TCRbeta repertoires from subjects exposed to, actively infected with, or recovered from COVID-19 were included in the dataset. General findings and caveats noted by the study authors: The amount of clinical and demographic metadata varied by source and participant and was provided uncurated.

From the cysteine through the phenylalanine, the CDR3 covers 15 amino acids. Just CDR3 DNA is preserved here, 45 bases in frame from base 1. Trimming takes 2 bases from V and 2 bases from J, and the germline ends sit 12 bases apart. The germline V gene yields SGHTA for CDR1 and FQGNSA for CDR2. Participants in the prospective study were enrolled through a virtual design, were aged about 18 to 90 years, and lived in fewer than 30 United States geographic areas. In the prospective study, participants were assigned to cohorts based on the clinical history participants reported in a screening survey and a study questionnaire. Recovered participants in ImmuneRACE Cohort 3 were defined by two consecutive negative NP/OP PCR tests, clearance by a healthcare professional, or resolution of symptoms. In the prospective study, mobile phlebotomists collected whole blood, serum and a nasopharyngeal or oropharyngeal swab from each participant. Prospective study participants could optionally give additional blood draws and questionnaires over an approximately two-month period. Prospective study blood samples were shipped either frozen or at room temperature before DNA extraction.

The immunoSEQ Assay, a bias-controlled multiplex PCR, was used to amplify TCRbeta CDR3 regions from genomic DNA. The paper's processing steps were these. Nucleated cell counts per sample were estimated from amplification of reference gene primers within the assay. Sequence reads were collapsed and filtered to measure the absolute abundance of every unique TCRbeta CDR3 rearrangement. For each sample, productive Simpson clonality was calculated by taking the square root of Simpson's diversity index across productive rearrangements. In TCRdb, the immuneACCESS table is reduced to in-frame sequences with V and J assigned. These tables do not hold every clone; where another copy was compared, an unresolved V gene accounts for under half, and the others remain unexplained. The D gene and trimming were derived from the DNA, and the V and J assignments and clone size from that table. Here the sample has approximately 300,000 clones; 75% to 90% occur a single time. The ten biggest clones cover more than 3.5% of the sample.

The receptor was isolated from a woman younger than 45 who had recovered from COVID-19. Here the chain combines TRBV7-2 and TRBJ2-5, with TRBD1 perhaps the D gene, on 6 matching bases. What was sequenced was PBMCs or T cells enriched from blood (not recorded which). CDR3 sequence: CASSLPTGQQETQYF. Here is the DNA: TGTGCCAGCAGCTTACCAACAGGGCAGCAAGAGACCCAGTACTTC.